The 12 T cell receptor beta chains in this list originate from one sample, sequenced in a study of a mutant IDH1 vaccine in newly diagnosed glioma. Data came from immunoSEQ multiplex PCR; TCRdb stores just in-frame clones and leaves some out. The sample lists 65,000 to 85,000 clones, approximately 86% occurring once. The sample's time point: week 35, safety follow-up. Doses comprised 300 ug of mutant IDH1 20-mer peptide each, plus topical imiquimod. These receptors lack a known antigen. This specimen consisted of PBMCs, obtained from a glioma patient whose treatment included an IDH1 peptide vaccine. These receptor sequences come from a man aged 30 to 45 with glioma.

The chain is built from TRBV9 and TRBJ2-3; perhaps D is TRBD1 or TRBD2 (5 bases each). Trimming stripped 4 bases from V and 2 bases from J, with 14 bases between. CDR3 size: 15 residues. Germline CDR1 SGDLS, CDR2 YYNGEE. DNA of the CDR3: TGTGCCAGCAGCCCTCGGGACGAATCCACAGATACGCAGTATTTT. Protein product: CASSPRDESTDTQYF.

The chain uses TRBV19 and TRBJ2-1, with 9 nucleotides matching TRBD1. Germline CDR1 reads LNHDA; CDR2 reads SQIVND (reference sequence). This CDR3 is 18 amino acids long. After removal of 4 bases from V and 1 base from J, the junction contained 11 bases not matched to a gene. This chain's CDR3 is CASSTFGIDRGSYNEQFF. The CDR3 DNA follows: TGTGCCAGTAGTACCTTCGGGATTGACAGGGGGTCCTACAATGAGCAGTTCTTC.

The chain's CDR3 is CAWSVLPADHNEQFF. In DNA, the CDR3 is TGTGCCTGGAGTGTACTACCAGCGGACCACAATGAGCAGTTCTTC. The chain carries TRBV30 and TRBJ2-1; the D gene is possibly TRBD2 (5 bases). The CDR3 runs to 15 residues. CDR1 is GTSNPN and CDR2 is SVGIG in the germline V gene (reference sequence). V was pared by 0 bases and J by 5 bases, with 14 bases between.

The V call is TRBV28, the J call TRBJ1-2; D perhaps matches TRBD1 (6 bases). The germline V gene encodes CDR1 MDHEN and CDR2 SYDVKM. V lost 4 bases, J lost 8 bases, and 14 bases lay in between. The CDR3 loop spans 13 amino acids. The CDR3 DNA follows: TGTGCCAGCAGTTGGGGGCACCCTAGAGGCTACACCTTC. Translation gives CASSWGHPRGYTF.

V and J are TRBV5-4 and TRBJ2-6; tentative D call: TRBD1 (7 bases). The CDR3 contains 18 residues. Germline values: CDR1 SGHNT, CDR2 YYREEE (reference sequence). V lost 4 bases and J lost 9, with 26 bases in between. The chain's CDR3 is CASSRGTVLVGGGNVLTF. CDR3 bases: TGTGCCAGCAGCCGCGGGACAGTCCTCGTTGGGGGCGGCAACGTCCTGACTTTC.

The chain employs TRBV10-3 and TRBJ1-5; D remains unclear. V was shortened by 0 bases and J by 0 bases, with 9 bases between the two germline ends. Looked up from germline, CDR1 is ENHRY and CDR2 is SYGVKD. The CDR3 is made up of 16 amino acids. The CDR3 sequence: CAISESGPYSNQPQHF. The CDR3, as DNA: TGTGCCATCAGTGAGTCGGGTCCGTATAGCAATCAGCCCCAGCATTTT.

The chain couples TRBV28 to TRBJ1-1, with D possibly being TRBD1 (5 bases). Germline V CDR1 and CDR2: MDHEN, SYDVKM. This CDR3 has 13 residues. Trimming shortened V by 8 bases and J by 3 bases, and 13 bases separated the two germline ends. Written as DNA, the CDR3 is TGTGCCAGCTTAGTGGGGGAGCACACTGAAGCTTTCTTT. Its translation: CASLVGEHTEAFF.

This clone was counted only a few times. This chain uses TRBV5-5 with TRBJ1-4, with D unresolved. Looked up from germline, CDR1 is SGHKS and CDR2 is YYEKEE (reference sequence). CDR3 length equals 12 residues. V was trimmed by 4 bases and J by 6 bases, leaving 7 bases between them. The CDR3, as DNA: TGTGCCAGCAGCCTAACCGATGAAAAACTGTTTTTT. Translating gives CASSLTDEKLFF. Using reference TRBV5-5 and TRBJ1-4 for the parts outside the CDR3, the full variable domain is DAGVTQSPTHLIKTRGQQVTLRCSPISGHKSVSWYQQVLGQGPQFIFQYYEKEERGRGNFPDRFSARQFPNYSSELNVNALLLGDSALYLCASSLTDEKLFFGSGTQLSVL.

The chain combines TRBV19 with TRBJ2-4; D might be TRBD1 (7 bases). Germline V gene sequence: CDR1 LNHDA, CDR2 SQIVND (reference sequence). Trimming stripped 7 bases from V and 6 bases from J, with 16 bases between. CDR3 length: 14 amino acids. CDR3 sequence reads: CASNQRQGGNIQYF. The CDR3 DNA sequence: TGTGCCAGTAATCAGCGGCAGGGGGGAAACATTCAGTACTTC.

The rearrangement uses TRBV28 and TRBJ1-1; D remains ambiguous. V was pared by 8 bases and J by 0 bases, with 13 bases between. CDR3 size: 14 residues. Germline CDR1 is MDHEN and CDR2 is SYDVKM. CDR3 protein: CASDKTPVNTEAFF. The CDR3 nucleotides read TGTGCCAGCGATAAGACACCTGTGAACACTGAAGCTTTCTTT.

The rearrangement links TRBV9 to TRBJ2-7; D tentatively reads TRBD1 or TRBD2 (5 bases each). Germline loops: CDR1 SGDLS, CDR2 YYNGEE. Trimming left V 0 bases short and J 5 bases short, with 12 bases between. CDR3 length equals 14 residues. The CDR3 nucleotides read TGTGCCAGCAGCGTAGTAGGGGAGTTGGACGAGCAGTACTTC. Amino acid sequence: CASSVVGELDEQYF. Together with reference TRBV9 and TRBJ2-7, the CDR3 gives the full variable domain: DSGVTQTPKHLITATGQRVTLRCSPRSGDLSVYWYQQSLDQGLQFLIQYYNGEERAKGNILERFSAQQFPDLHSELNLSSLELGDSALYFCASSVVGELDEQYFGPGTRLTVT.

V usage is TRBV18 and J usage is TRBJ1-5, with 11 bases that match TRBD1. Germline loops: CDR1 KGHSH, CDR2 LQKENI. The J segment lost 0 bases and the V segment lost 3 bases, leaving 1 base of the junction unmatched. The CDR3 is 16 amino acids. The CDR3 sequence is CASSPGTGGSNQPQHF. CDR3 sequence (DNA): TGTGCCAGCTCACCCGGGACAGGGGGTAGCAATCAGCCCCAGCATTTT.